The rows below give T cell receptor beta chains drawn from one sample of a study of beta chain features in type 1 diabetes. Repertoires were generated with immunoSEQ multiplex PCR, while TCRdb's copy carries only in-frame clones and drops some. The data contain some 700,000 clones, about an eighth of them singletons. Sequencing input: naive CD4+ T cells from blood. The receptors derive from a man aged 18 to 30 with type 1 diabetes. Each CDR3 is given with its conserved first and last residue. The D gene is left open where the match is weak. Size is stated for part of the rows, as once, few or many counts, or as a class when the clone is expanded.

TRBJ1-1,NA,TRBV4-1,few,TGCGCCAGCAGGCACGCGGGCGCAGATACTGAAGCTTTCTTT,CASRHAGADTEAFF
TRBJ1-1,NA,TRBV29-1,few,TGCAGCGTTGTCGGACGGACCGGCACTGAAGCTTTCTTT,CSVVGRTGTEAFF
TRBJ2-7,TRBD1,TRBV6-6,few,TGTGCCAGCAGGGGGACAGGGGGTCTTGATTACGAGCAGTACTTC,CASRGTGGLDYEQYF
TRBJ2-3,NA,TRBV18,NA,TGTGCCAGCTCACCACTGAATTTGGAGGGCCCCACAGATACGCAGTATTTT,CASSPLNLEGPTDTQYF
TRBJ2-2,NA,TRBV7-6,NA,TGTGCCAGCAGCCAGTCGACCGCGAACACCGGGGAGCTGTTTTTT,CASSQSTANTGELFF
TRBJ1-2,NA,TRBV2,NA,TGTGCCAGCGAGGGGGACTATGGCTACACCTTC,CASEGDYGYTF
TRBJ2-3,TRBD1,TRBV4-1,NA,TGCGCCAGCAGCCAAGAAGGGGTACAGGGGAGAACAGATACGCAGTATTTT,CASSQEGVQGRTDTQYF
TRBJ1-4,TRBD1,TRBV25-1,NA,TGTGCCAGCAAGGGACAGGGAATTGGTAAACTGTTTTTT,CASKGQGIGKLFF
TRBJ2-1,NA,TRBV11-2,NA,TGTGCCAGCGGCGTAACGCACAATGAGCAGTTCTTC,CASGVTHNEQFF
TRBJ2-5,NA,TRBV11-1,NA,TGTGCCAGCAGCTTATACGACCTGGGGGAGACCCAGTACTTC,CASSLYDLGETQYF
TRBJ2-3,NA,TRBV30,few,TGTGCCTGGAGTCCTGACAGTACGCAGTATTTT,CAWSPDSTQYF
TRBJ1-2,TRBD1,TRBV5-4,few,TGTGCCAGCAGCTTGACAGGGGAAGCTAACTATGGCTACACCTTC,CASSLTGEANYGYTF
TRBJ2-7,NA,TRBV4-1,NA,TGCGCCAGCAGCCAAGCCTTAGCGTCCACCTACGAGCAGTACTTC,CASSQALASTYEQYF
TRBJ1-6,NA,TRBV6-1,NA,TGTGCCAGCAGTGAAGGGATTCAGGGGACGGGATCACCCCTCCACTTT,CASSEGIQGTGSPLHF
TRBJ2-7,NA,TRBV7-9,NA,TGTGCCAGCAGCTTAGGCCATTCCTACGAGCAGTACTTC,CASSLGHSYEQYF
TRBJ2-1,TRBD1,TRBV4-1,NA,TGCGCCAGCAGCCAAACCGGGACAGCCCCGAAGCGGGAGCAGTTCTTC,CASSQTGTAPKREQFF
TRBJ2-1,NA,TRBV19,NA,TGTGCCAGTAGTTCTGGGCGGGCGGTCAATGAGCAGTTCTTC,CASSSGRAVNEQFF
TRBJ1-4,NA,TRBV25-1,NA,TGTGCCAGCAGTGAATATTTCAGTGGTGGTGAAAAACTGTTTTTT,CASSEYFSGGEKLFF
TRBJ1-2,NA,TRBV30,NA,TGTGCCTGGAGGCAGAAAGCAGGTGATGGCTATGGCTACACCTTC,CAWRQKAGDGYGYTF
TRBJ1-6,NA,TRBV4-1,few,TGCGCCAGCAGCCAAGATACCACGGGGAGCCTGAGGACACCCCTCCACTTT,CASSQDTTGSLRTPLHF
TRBJ2-1,TRBD2,TRBV7-9,NA,TGTGCCAGCAGCGACGGACTAGCGGGGGAGCAGTTCTTC,CASSDGLAGEQFF
TRBJ2-7,TRBD2,TRBV5-1,NA,TGCGCCAGCAGCCCGGGACTACCGAGCTCCTACGAGCAGTACTTC,CASSPGLPSSYEQYF
TRBJ1-1,NA,TRBV2,few,TGTGCCAGCATACTCCTAGGAGAAGCTTTCTTT,CASILLGEAFF